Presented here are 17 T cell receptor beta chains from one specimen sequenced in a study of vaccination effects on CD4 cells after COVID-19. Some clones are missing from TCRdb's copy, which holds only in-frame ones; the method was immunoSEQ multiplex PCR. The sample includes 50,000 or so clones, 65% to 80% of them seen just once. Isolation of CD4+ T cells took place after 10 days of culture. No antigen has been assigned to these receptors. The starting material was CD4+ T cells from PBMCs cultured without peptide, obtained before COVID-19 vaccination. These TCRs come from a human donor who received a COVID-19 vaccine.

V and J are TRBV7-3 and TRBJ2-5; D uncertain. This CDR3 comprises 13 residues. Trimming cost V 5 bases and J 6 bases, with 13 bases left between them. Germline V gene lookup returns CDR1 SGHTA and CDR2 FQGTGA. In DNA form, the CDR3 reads TGTGCCAGCAGCGGATCGGTGACTCAGACCCAGTACTTC. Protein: CASSGSVTQTQYF.

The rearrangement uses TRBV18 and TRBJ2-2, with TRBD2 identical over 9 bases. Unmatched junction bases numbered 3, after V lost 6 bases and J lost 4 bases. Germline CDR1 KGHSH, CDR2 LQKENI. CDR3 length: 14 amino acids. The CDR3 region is CASSPSGTTGELFF. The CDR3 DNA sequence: TGTGCCAGCTCGCCTAGCGGGACCACCGGGGAGCTGTTTTTT.

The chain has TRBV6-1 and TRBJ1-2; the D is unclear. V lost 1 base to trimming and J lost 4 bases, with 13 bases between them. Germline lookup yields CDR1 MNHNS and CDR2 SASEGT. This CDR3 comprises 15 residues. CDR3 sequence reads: CASSEVGRFSYGYTF. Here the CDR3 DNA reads TGTGCCAGCAGTGAAGTGGGCAGGTTCTCCTATGGCTACACCTTC.

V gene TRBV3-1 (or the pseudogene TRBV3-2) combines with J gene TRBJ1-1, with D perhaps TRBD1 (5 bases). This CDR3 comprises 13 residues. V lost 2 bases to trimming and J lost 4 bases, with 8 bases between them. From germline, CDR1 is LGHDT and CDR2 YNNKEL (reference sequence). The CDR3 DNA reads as TGTGCCAGCAGCCAATCAGGGATCACTGAAGCTTTCTTT. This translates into CASSQSGITEAFF.

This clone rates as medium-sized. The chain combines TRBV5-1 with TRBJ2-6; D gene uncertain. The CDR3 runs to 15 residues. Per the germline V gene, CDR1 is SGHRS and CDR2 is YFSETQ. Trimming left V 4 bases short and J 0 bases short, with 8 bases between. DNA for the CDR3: TGCGCCAGCAGCGACTCGCGCTCTGGGGCCAACGTCCTGACTTTC. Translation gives CASSDSRSGANVLTF. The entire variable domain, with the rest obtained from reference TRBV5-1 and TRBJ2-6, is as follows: KAGVTQTPRYLIKTRGQQVTLSCSPISGHRSVSWYQQTPGQGLQFLFEYFSETQRNKGNFPGRFSGRQFSNSRSEMNVSTLELGDSALYLCASSDSRSGANVLTFGAGSRLTVL.

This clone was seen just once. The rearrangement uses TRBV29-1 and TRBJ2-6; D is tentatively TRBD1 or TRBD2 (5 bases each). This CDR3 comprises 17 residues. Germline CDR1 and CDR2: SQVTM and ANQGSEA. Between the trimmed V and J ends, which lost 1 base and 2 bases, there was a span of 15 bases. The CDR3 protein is CSVEGEWGYPGANVLTF. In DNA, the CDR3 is TGCAGCGTTGAAGGGGAGTGGGGGTACCCTGGGGCCAACGTCCTGACTTTC.

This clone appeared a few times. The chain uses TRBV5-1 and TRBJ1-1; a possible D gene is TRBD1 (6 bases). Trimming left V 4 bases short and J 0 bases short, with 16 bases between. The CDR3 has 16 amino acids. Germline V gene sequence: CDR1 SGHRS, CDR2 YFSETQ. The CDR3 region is CASSTGQFTMNTEAFF. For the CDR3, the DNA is TGCGCCAGCAGCACCGGACAGTTTACTATGAACACTGAAGCTTTCTTT.

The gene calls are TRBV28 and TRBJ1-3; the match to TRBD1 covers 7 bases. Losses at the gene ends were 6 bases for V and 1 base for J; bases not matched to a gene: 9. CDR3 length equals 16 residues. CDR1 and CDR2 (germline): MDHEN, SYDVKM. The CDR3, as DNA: TGTGCCAGCAGGGCAGGGGGGCCCGTTTCTGGAAACACCATATATTTT. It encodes CASRAGGPVSGNTIYF.

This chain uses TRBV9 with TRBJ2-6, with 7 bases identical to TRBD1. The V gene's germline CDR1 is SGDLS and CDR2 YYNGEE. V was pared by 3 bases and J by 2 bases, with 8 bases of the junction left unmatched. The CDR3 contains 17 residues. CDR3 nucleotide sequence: TGTGCCAGCAGCGCCAGACAGGGCAAGACTGGGGCCAACGTCCTGACTTTC. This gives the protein CASSARQGKTGANVLTF.

CDR3 sequence reads: CASSLIPGTGGASGANVLTF. In nucleotides, the CDR3 is TGTGCCAGCAGCTTGATCCCCGGGACAGGGGGCGCTTCTGGGGCCAACGTCCTGACTTTC. The V gene is TRBV5-5, the J gene TRBJ2-6, with TRBD1 matching 12 bases. The CDR3 is 20 residues long. Trimming at V came to 1 base and at J to 1 base, leaving 9 bases not matched to a gene. Germline V CDR1 and CDR2: SGHKS, YYEKEE (reference sequence).

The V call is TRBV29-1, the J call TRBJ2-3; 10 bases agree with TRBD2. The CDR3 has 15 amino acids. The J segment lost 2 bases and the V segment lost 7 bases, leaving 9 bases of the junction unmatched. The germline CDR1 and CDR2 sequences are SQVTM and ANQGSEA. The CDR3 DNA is TGCAGCGGAACGATAGCGGGAGGTTCCACAGATACGCAGTATTTT. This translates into CSGTIAGGSTDTQYF.

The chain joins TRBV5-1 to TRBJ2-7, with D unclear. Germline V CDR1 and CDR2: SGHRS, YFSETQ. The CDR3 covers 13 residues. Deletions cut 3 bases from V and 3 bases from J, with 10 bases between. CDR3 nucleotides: TGCGCCAGCAGCTCCACCCGTAGCTACGAGCAGTACTTC. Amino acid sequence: CASSSTRSYEQYF.

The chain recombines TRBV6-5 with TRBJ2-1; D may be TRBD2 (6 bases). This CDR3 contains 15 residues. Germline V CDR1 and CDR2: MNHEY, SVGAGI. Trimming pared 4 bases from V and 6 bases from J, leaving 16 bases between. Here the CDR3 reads CASSSRDGGFNEQFF. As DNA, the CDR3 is TGTGCCAGCAGTTCCCGGGACGGAGGGTTCAATGAGCAGTTCTTC.

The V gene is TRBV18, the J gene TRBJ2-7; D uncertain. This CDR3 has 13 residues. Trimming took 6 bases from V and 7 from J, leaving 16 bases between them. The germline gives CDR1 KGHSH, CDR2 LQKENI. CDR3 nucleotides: TGTGCCAGCTCCGCAGGCGCTCAGAGAGAGCAGTACTTC. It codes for CASSAGAQREQYF.

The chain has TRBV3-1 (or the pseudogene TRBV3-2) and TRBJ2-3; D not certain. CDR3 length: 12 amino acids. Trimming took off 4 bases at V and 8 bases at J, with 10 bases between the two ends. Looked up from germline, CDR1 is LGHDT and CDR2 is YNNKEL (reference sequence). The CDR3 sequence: CASSLLTGTQYF. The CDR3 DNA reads TGTGCCAGCAGCCTCCTCACGGGTACGCAGTATTTT.

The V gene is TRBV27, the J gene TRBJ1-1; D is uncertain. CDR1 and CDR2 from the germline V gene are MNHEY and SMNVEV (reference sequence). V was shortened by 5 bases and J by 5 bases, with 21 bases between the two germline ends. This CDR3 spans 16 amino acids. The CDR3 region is CASSDTVTWTGTEAFF. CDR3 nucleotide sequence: TGTGCCAGCAGTGATACCGTAACTTGGACGGGAACTGAAGCTTTCTTT.

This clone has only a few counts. CDR3 DNA: TGTGCCAGTAGTATGACCGAGAGCTCCTATAATTCACCCCTCCACTTT. It is translated as CASSMTESSYNSPLHF. J is TRBJ1-6 and V is TRBV19; D is ambiguous. Trimming left V 3 bases short and J 0 bases short, with 9 bases between. The germline V gene has CDR1 LNHDA and CDR2 SQIVND (reference sequence). This CDR3 comprises 16 residues.